The 29 T cell receptor beta chains presented below share a single source sample, sequenced in a study of blood T cell repertoires in COVID-19. TCRdb keeps only in-frame clones here, not all; method: immunoSEQ multiplex PCR. This repertoire shows roughly 140,000 clones, roughly 81% found once; its top ten account for roughly 8%. The sequencing input was peripheral blood. The receptors were gathered from a woman in her fifties or sixties with COVID-19, enrolled during active disease.

Turning to this clone: Other DNA sequences in this sample translate to the same CDR3. The chain links TRBV11-2 to TRBJ1-1, with D hard to call. V was cut by 1 base and J by 1 base, with 4 bases left in between. CDR3 length: 13 amino acids. CDR1 is SGHAT, CDR2 FQNNGV, per germline. Here the CDR3 reads CASSLGRNTEAFF. The CDR3 DNA follows: TGTGCCAGCAGCTTAGGTAGGAACACTGAAGCTTTCTTT. The whole variable domain, filled in from reference TRBV11-2 and TRBJ1-1, reads EAGVAQSPRYKIIEKRQSVAFWCNPISGHATLYWYQQILGQGPKLLIQFQNNGVVDDSQLPKDRFSAERLKGVDSTLKIQPAKLEDSAVYLCASSLGRNTEAFFGQGTRLTVV.

The genes are TRBV5-1 and TRBJ1-3; no definite D call. This CDR3 comprises 15 residues. CDR1 and CDR2 from the germline V gene are SGHRS and YFSETQ. Trimming removed 0 bases at V and 0 bases at J, with 7 bases between. In DNA, the CDR3 is TGCGCCAGCAGCTTGGATGTGAGCTCTGGAAACACCATATATTTT. It translates to CASSLDVSSGNTIYF.

The chain joins TRBV5-1 to TRBJ1-4, with D maybe TRBD1 (5 bases). The germline gives CDR1 SGHRS, CDR2 YFSETQ. The CDR3 loop spans 14 amino acids. The V end lost 4 bases, the J end lost 0 bases, and 7 bases lay between the germline ends. In DNA form, the CDR3 reads TGCGCCAGCAGCCGGGACTCAACTAATGAAAAACTGTTTTTT. Translated, it gives CASSRDSTNEKLFF.

The V gene is TRBV5-1, the J gene TRBJ2-3; 11 bases align to TRBD2. V lost 4 bases and J lost 6; bases outside the gene matches: 10. The CDR3 is made up of 16 amino acids. Looked up from germline, CDR1 is SGHRS and CDR2 is YFSETQ. The CDR3 sequence is CASSTQTSGSGDTQYF. For the CDR3, the DNA is TGCGCCAGCAGCACCCAAACTAGCGGGAGCGGTGATACGCAGTATTTT. Complete variable domain (other parts from reference TRBV5-1 and TRBJ2-3): KAGVTQTPRYLIKTRGQQVTLSCSPISGHRSVSWYQQTPGQGLQFLFEYFSETQRNKGNFPGRFSGRQFSNSRSEMNVSTLELGDSALYLCASSTQTSGSGDTQYFGPGTRLTVL.

Regarding this clone: The same CDR3 can be traced to other DNA sequences in this sample. V is TRBV29-1 and J is TRBJ1-1, with TRBD1 as a possible D gene (5 bases). This CDR3 contains 12 residues. The V gene's germline CDR1 is SQVTM and CDR2 ANQGSEA. V lost 4 bases and J 5 bases, leaving 11 bases between the germline ends. CDR3 nucleotides: TGCAGCGTTGCGGGGGGGAGAACTGAAGCTTTCTTT. Amino acid sequence: CSVAGGRTEAFF.

The rearrangement uses TRBV27 and TRBJ2-3; D is unclear. V was cut by 5 bases and J by 5 bases, with 11 bases left in between. The length of the CDR3 is 13 residues. Germline lookup yields CDR1 MNHEY and CDR2 SMNVEV (reference sequence). CDR3 sequence: CASSQPPVDTQYF. The CDR3 coding sequence is TGTGCCAGCAGTCAACCCCCGGTAGATACGCAGTATTTT.

The chain employs TRBV2 and TRBJ1-5, with D perhaps TRBD1 (5 bases). CDR1 and CDR2 (germline): SNHLY, FYNNEI. The CDR3 is 15 amino acids. The V end lost 3 bases, the J end lost 2 bases, and 11 bases lay between the germline ends. CDR3 sequence: CASSDRGGGNQPQHF. Here the CDR3 DNA reads TGTGCCAGCAGTGATAGGGGAGGGGGCAATCAGCCCCAGCATTTT. The full variable domain, in which reference TRBV2 and TRBJ1-5 provide the parts outside the CDR3, is EPEVTQTPSHQVTQMGQEVILRCVPISNHLYFYWYRQILGQKVEFLVSFYNNEISEKSEIFDDQFSVERPDGSNFTLKIRSTKLEDSAMYFCASSDRGGGNQPQHFGDGTRLSIL.

This clone has just one count. This sequence joins TRBV6-5 and TRBJ2-2; 10 bases map to TRBD1. Germline CDR1 reads MNHEY; CDR2 reads SVGAGI. The CDR3 is made up of 14 amino acids. V lost 2 bases and J lost 6; bases outside the gene matches: 0. CDR3 protein: CASSYGTGAGELFF. CDR3 DNA sequence: TGTGCCAGCAGTTACGGGACAGGGGCCGGGGAGCTGTTTTTT.

The rearrangement joins TRBV27 to TRBJ1-1; D uncertain. Trimming pared 6 bases from V and 1 base from J, leaving 12 bases between. This CDR3 has 14 amino acids. Germline lookup yields CDR1 MNHEY and CDR2 SMNVEV (reference sequence). The CDR3 DNA sequence: TGTGCCAGCAGGGTGGGAGGAAGGAACACTGAAGCTTTCTTT. As protein: CASRVGGRNTEAFF.

The V and J genes are TRBV5-6 and TRBJ2-2; D gene uncertain. This CDR3 is 16 amino acids long. V was clipped by 0 bases and J by 0 bases, with 9 bases between them. Germline lookup yields CDR1 SGHDT and CDR2 YYEEEE. In DNA form, the CDR3 reads TGTGCCAGCAGCTTGGACAGTCCTCCGAACACCGGGGAGCTGTTTTTT. Translated, it gives CASSLDSPPNTGELFF. The whole variable domain, filled in from reference TRBV5-6 and TRBJ2-2, reads DAGVTQSPTHLIKTRGQQVTLRCSPKSGHDTVSWYQQALGQGPQFIFQYYEEEERQRGNFPDRFSGHQFPNYSSELNVNALLLGDSALYLCASSLDSPPNTGELFFGEGSRLTVL.

The gene calls are TRBV3-1 (or the pseudogene TRBV3-2) and TRBJ2-3; D perhaps matches TRBD2 (6 bases). The CDR3 is made up of 16 amino acids. CDR1 and CDR2 from the germline V gene are LGHDT and YNNKEL (reference sequence). V shed 2 bases and J shed 2 bases, with 14 bases lying between them. The CDR3 spells CASSQLIAAFTDTQYF. CDR3 bases: TGTGCCAGCAGCCAATTAATAGCGGCGTTCACAGATACGCAGTATTTT.

The CDR3 loop is CASRRLNYGYTF. CDR3 nucleotides: TGTGCCAGCAGGCGTCTGAACTATGGCTACACCTTC. This chain uses TRBV7-2 with TRBJ1-2; D is ambiguous. The germline CDR1 and CDR2 sequences are SGHTA and FQGNSA. Trimming cost V 6 bases and J 2 bases, with 7 bases left between them. The CDR3 sequence is 12 residues long.

The CDR3 coding sequence is TGTGCCAGCAGCTCCTACAGGGGAGTCACTGAAGCTTTCTTT. Protein sequence: CASSSYRGVTEAFF. The gene calls are TRBV7-8 and TRBJ1-1; 7 positions match TRBD1. The J segment lost 4 bases and the V segment lost 4 bases, leaving 6 bases of the junction unmatched. The CDR3 length is 14 residues. Germline CDR1 is SGHVS and CDR2 is FQNEAQ.

The V and J genes are TRBV2 and TRBJ2-2; a possible D gene is TRBD2 (5 bases). With 1 base removed from V and 3 bases from J, the gap between germline ends came to 6 bases. The CDR3 loop spans 14 amino acids. CDR1 is SNHLY, CDR2 FYNNEI, per germline. CDR3 sequence: CASSEGTYTGELFF. DNA of the CDR3: TGTGCCAGCAGTGAAGGGACTTACACCGGGGAGCTGTTTTTT.

On this clone itself: The same CDR3 also results from other DNA sequences found in this sample. The chain recombines TRBV19 with TRBJ2-5; D gene uncertain. Germline loops: CDR1 LNHDA, CDR2 SQIVND (reference sequence). The CDR3 totals 13 residues. Trimming removed 3 bases from V and 1 base from J, with 6 bases in between. CDR3 coding DNA: TGTGCCAGTAGTATTACGGGCCAAGAGACCCAGTACTTC. This sequence encodes CASSITGQETQYF.

The chain recombines TRBV2 with TRBJ2-1, with 8 positions matching TRBD1. This CDR3 is built from 19 residues. V shed 2 bases and J 0 bases; nucleotides not matched to a gene: 12. Germline-derived CDR1 and CDR2 are SNHLY and FYNNEI. The chain's CDR3 is CASSEFRQGRRYSYNEQFF. The DNA of the CDR3 is TGTGCCAGCAGTGAATTTCGACAGGGGCGACGATACTCCTACAATGAGCAGTTCTTC. The complete variable domain, with remaining parts taken from reference TRBV2 and TRBJ2-1, reads EPEVTQTPSHQVTQMGQEVILRCVPISNHLYFYWYRQILGQKVEFLVSFYNNEISEKSEIFDDQFSVERPDGSNFTLKIRSTKLEDSAMYFCASSEFRQGRRYSYNEQFFGPGTRLTVL.

J is TRBJ2-2 and V is TRBV19; 10 bases agree with TRBD2. The CDR3 is 16 residues long. The J segment lost 4 bases and the V segment lost 4 bases, leaving 6 bases of the junction unmatched. Germline CDR1 is LNHDA and CDR2 is SQIVND (reference sequence). CDR3 sequence (DNA): TGTGCCAGTAGTACCTCTAGCGGGAGCGGCACCGGGGAGCTGTTTTTT. This encodes CASSTSSGSGTGELFF.

The chain uses TRBV7-3 and TRBJ1-2; D is possibly TRBD1 (5 bases). CDR3 size: 14 residues. CDR1 is SGHTA and CDR2 is FQGTGA in the germline V gene. The V gene lost 4 bases and the J gene lost 7 bases, with 16 bases spanning the gap. This chain's CDR3 is CASSSLPGGAGYTF. DNA for the CDR3: TGTGCCAGCAGCTCCCTGCCGGGGGGTGCTGGCTACACCTTC.

V gene TRBV10-3 combines with J gene TRBJ2-2; D not certain. The CDR3 runs to 13 residues. Looked up from germline, CDR1 is ENHRY and CDR2 is SYGVKD. V gave up 4 bases and J gave up 6 bases, with 9 bases separating them. The CDR3 loop is CAISGVRSGELFF. In nucleotides, the CDR3 is TGTGCCATCAGTGGGGTGAGGTCCGGGGAGCTGTTTTTT.

This chain uses TRBV5-4 with TRBJ1-6; D might be TRBD1 (6 bases). With 4 bases removed from V and 6 bases from J, the gap between germline ends came to 11 bases. This CDR3 has 14 amino acids. Germline values: CDR1 SGHNT, CDR2 YYREEE (reference sequence). The CDR3: CASSTGQPNSPLHF. As DNA, the CDR3 is TGTGCCAGCAGCACTGGACAGCCTAATTCACCCCTCCACTTT.

The chain has TRBV9 and TRBJ1-2, with a weak D call TRBD1 (5 bases). The germline gives CDR1 SGDLS, CDR2 YYNGEE. There are 15 residues in the CDR3. Trimming cost V 0 bases and J 2 bases, with 11 bases left between them. CDR3 protein: CASSVDVGENYGYTF. The CDR3 coding sequence is TGTGCCAGCAGCGTAGATGTAGGGGAAAACTATGGCTACACCTTC.

This clone was detected only a few times. This chain joins TRBV4-1 and TRBJ2-1; no definite D call. The CDR3 spans 17 residues. Per germline, CDR1 MGHRA and CDR2 YSYEKL. V dropped 1 base and J dropped 3 bases, with 16 bases sitting between them. The CDR3: CASSQGVHSLLYNEQFF. CDR3 nucleotide sequence: TGCGCCAGCAGCCAAGGTGTTCACAGCTTACTCTACAATGAGCAGTTCTTC.

The chain uses TRBV7-8 and TRBJ1-5, with D tentatively TRBD1 (6 bases). Germline V CDR1 and CDR2: SGHVS, FQNEAQ. Trimming cost V 7 bases and J 1 base, with 14 bases left between them. The CDR3 runs to 15 residues. CDR3 nucleotides: TGTGCCAGCAAGGGGGGGGTCTCAAGCAATCAGCCCCAGCATTTT. This translates into CASKGGVSSNQPQHF.

The chain is built from TRBV7-8 and TRBJ2-1; tentatively, D is TRBD1 (5 bases). V was trimmed by 5 bases and J by 4 bases, leaving 9 bases between them. Germline V gene data show CDR1 as SGHVS and CDR2 as FQNEAQ. The CDR3 runs 13 residues. The CDR3 nucleotides are TGTGCCAGCAGCACACGACAGTACAATGAGCAGTTCTTC. This codes for CASSTRQYNEQFF.

The rearrangement uses TRBV9 and TRBJ1-5; TRBD1 matches at 7 bases. The germline V gene encodes CDR1 SGDLS and CDR2 YYNGEE. The CDR3 runs 15 residues. V lost 3 bases and J lost 7; bases outside the gene matches: 10. The CDR3 nucleotides read TGTGCCAGCAGCGCCGGGACAGTGGGAGGACAGCCCCAGCATTTT. This encodes CASSAGTVGGQPQHF.

This CDR3 reads CASSPGTLTNEKLFF. The CDR3 DNA follows: TGCGCCAGCAGCCCGGGGACACTGACTAATGAAAAACTGTTTTTT. This chain joins TRBV5-1 and TRBJ1-4, with D possibly matching TRBD1 (6 bases). V was cut by 4 bases and J by 2 bases, with 12 bases left in between. The CDR3 covers 15 residues. The V gene's germline CDR1 is SGHRS and CDR2 YFSETQ. Variable domain in full (rest from reference TRBV5-1 and TRBJ1-4): KAGVTQTPRYLIKTRGQQVTLSCSPISGHRSVSWYQQTPGQGLQFLFEYFSETQRNKGNFPGRFSGRQFSNSRSEMNVSTLELGDSALYLCASSPGTLTNEKLFFGSGTQLSVL.

This sequence joins TRBV5-4 and TRBJ2-1; possibly TRBD2 for D (6 bases). Germline V gene lookup returns CDR1 SGHNT and CDR2 YYREEE (reference sequence). The CDR3 consists of 14 residues. Deletions cut 4 bases from V and 1 base from J, with 9 bases between. In DNA form, the CDR3 reads TGTGCCAGCAGCCCCGGGAGTTCCTACAATGAGCAGTTCTTC. Translated: CASSPGSSYNEQFF.

This clone occurred a few times. The chain recombines TRBV25-1 with TRBJ1-1; the match to TRBD1 covers 7 bases. The CDR3 consists of 15 residues. Germline V lookup: CDR1 MGHDK, CDR2 SYGVNS. Trimming at V came to 1 base and at J to 1 base, leaving 3 bases not matched to a gene. CDR3 sequence (DNA): TGTGCCAGCAGTGAATTGGGACAGACGAACACTGAAGCTTTCTTT. Translating it yields CASSELGQTNTEAFF.

In DNA, the CDR3 is TGTGCCAGCAGCCCGACAGGGGTCCGAGGAAACACCATATATTTT. Protein product: CASSPTGVRGNTIYF. The genes are TRBV5-5 and TRBJ1-3; 8 nucleotides match TRBD1. CDR1 and CDR2 (germline): SGHKS, YYEKEE (reference sequence). The CDR3 runs to 15 residues. V shed 4 bases, J shed 4 bases, and the junction held 7 bases outside the gene matches.